What follows describes a single TCR beta chain. These data belong to a study of cytomegalovirus exposure and HLA in healthy donors. V lost 0 bases and J 3 bases, leaving 12 bases between the germline ends. The CDR3 is 16 residues long. CDR1 and CDR2 (germline): WNHNN, SYGVQD (reference sequence). The table came from immunoSEQ multiplex PCR; TCRdb's copy has only in-frame clones and leaves some out. The top ten clones hold around 1.9% of a sample with about 70,000 clones, 94% of them seen once. Sequencing was carried out using PBMCs. This chain joins TRBV10-1 and TRBJ2-1; perhaps TRBD2 as D (6 bases). The origin of this receptor is a woman under 30 in good health and CMV-seropositive. The CDR3 here is CASSESQTSLYNEQFF. CDR3 sequence (DNA): TGCGCCAGCAGTGAGTCTCAGACTAGTCTCTACAATGAGCAGTTCTTC.